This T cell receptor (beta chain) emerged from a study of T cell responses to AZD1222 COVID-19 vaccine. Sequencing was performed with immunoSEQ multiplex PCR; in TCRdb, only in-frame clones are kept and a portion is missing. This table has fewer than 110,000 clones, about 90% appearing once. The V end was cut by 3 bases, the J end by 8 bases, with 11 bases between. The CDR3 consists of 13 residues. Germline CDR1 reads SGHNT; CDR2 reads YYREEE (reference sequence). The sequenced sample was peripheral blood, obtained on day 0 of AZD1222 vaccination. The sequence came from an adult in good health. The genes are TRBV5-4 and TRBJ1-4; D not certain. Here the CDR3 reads CASSSSVGEKLFF. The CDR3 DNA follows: TGTGCCAGCAGCTCTTCGGTTGGCGAAAAACTGTTTTTT.